Following are 27 T cell receptor beta chains from one sample sequenced in a study of shared clonotypes between healthy human individuals. Method: immunoSEQ multiplex PCR; TCRdb's copy keeps in-frame clones and lacks some. In the table there are 900,000 to 1,200,000 clones, approximately 80% of which are singletons. Sequencing was carried out using memory CD4+ T cells from PBMCs. Subset described: CD45RA-negative fraction. These receptors all come from a man younger than 35 in good health. Some clones in this sample may be carry-over from other donors' samples.

The CDR3 protein is CASSTSGGFTGELFF. CDR3 in DNA: TGTGCCAGCAGTACTAGCGGGGGCTTCACCGGGGAGCTGTTTTTT. The chain employs TRBV9 and TRBJ2-2, with 11 bases aligning to TRBD2. V gave up 5 bases and J gave up 4 bases; unmatched junction bases: 4. This CDR3 has 15 residues. Germline CDR1 SGDLS, CDR2 YYNGEE. The variable domain in full, with the rest retrieved from reference TRBV9 and TRBJ2-2, is DSGVTQTPKHLITATGQRVTLRCSPRSGDLSVYWYQQSLDQGLQFLIQYYNGEERAKGNILERFSAQQFPDLHSELNLSSLELGDSALYFCASSTSGGFTGELFFGEGSRLTVL.

The genes are TRBV28 and TRBJ1-1, with D perhaps matching TRBD1 (5 bases). This CDR3 comprises 13 residues. The V gene lost 10 bases and the J gene lost 2 bases, with 14 bases spanning the gap. Germline V gives CDR1 MDHEN, CDR2 SYDVKM. The CDR3 bases are TGTGCCATAGCGGGACGGGGAAACACTGAAGCTTTCTTT. Translating gives CAIAGRGNTEAFF. The entire variable domain, with the rest obtained from reference TRBV28 and TRBJ1-1, is as follows: DVKVTQSSRYLVKRTGEKVFLECVQDMDHENMFWYRQDPGLGLRLIYFSYDVKMKEKGDIPEGYSVSREKKERFSLILESASTNQTSMYLCAIAGRGNTEAFFGQGTRLTVV.

J is TRBJ1-4 and V is TRBV6-1; D gene unclear. The V gene's germline CDR1 is MNHNS and CDR2 SASEGT. CDR3 size: 12 residues. The ends were cut back, 11 bases at V and 3 bases at J, with 10 bases in the middle. Here the CDR3 DNA reads TGTGCCCTCCGAGGTCCTAATGAAAAACTGTTTTTT. Its translation is CALRGPNEKLFF.

The rearrangement joins TRBV6-5 to TRBJ1-2, with D tentatively TRBD1 (5 bases). The V gene's germline CDR1 is MNHEY and CDR2 SVGAGI. The V gene lost 8 bases and the J gene lost 4 bases, with 11 bases spanning the gap. This CDR3 is 12 amino acids long. CDR3 amino acids: CASCGGGYGYTF. The CDR3 nucleotides read TGTGCCAGCTGCGGGGGGGGCTATGGCTACACCTTC.

This clone was picked up one time. The rearrangement joins TRBV6-1 to TRBJ2-5; 9 positions agree with TRBD1. V shed 3 bases and J 4 bases; nucleotides not matched to a gene: 3. The germline V gene encodes CDR1 MNHNS and CDR2 SASEGT. CDR3 length equals 14 residues. CDR3 in DNA: TGTGCCAGCAGTGACGGACAGGGGCTAGAGACCCAGTACTTC. Its translation: CASSDGQGLETQYF.

This chain connects TRBV15 to TRBJ1-5; D perhaps matches TRBD1 (6 bases). Germline-derived CDR1 and CDR2 are LNHNV and YYDKDF (reference sequence). The CDR3 runs 14 residues. Trimming took off 5 bases at V and 7 bases at J, with 15 bases between the two ends. CDR3 amino acids: CATSGLQGGQPQHF. CDR3 sequence (DNA): TGTGCCACCAGCGGACTACAGGGAGGACAGCCCCAGCATTTT. The variable domain in full, with the rest retrieved from reference TRBV15 and TRBJ1-5, is DAMVIQNPRYQVTQFGKPVTLSCSQTLNHNVMYWYQQKSSQAPKLLFHYYDKDFNNEADTPDNFQSRRPNTSFCFLDIRSPGLGDTAMYLCATSGLQGGQPQHFGDGTRLSIL.

The rearrangement links TRBV28 to TRBJ2-7; TRBD1 matches at 7 bases. The V segment lost 7 bases and the J segment 3 bases; nucleotides outside the gene matches: 12. CDR1 is MDHEN, CDR2 SYDVKM, per germline. The CDR3 is 15 residues long. The CDR3 loop reads CASTPSHRGFYEQYF. As DNA, the CDR3 is TGTGCCAGCACCCCATCGCACAGGGGTTTCTACGAGCAGTACTTC.

This chain links TRBV28 with TRBJ2-1, with 12 nucleotides matching TRBD2. The CDR3 runs to 15 residues. The germline CDR1 and CDR2 sequences are MDHEN and SYDVKM. V was clipped by 4 bases and J by 2 bases; unmatched bases: 0. The CDR3 sequence is CASSSSGRAYNEQFF. For the CDR3, the DNA is TGTGCCAGCAGTTCTAGCGGGAGGGCCTACAATGAGCAGTTCTTC. Supplemented by reference TRBV28 and TRBJ2-1, the full variable domain reads DVKVTQSSRYLVKRTGEKVFLECVQDMDHENMFWYRQDPGLGLRLIYFSYDVKMKEKGDIPEGYSVSREKKERFSLILESASTNQTSMYLCASSSSGRAYNEQFFGPGTRLTVL.

The gene calls are TRBV10-3 and TRBJ2-7, with a weak D call TRBD2 (6 bases). V dropped 0 bases and J dropped 4 bases, with 10 bases sitting between them. The CDR3 sequence is 14 residues long. Germline V gene sequence: CDR1 ENHRY, CDR2 SYGVKD. This chain's CDR3 is CAISESGGNYEQYF. CDR3 nucleotides: TGTGCCATCAGTGAGTCCGGCGGGAATTACGAGCAGTACTTC.

This sequence joins TRBV20-1 and TRBJ1-1; D is ambiguous. This CDR3 is built from 11 residues. Looked up from germline, CDR1 is DFQATT and CDR2 is SNEGSKA (reference sequence). Trimming left V 6 bases short and J 8 bases short, with 13 bases between. In DNA, the CDR3 is TGCAGTGCCATCCCCACCAGGGAAGCTTTCTTT. Translation: CSAIPTREAFF.

The chain employs TRBV7-2 and TRBJ1-2; D might be TRBD1 (6 bases). Germline CDR1 SGHTA, CDR2 FQGNSA. The CDR3 sequence is 14 residues long. The V end lost 3 bases, the J end lost 8 bases, and 16 bases lay between the germline ends. The CDR3 DNA sequence: TGTGCCAGCAGCTTCATCGGGGGCGGAAGCGGCTACACCTTC. Its protein is CASSFIGGGSGYTF.

The V call is TRBV6-5, the J call TRBJ1-4; no definite D call. The length of the CDR3 is 15 residues. Trimming removed 0 bases at V and 7 bases at J, with 12 bases between. Germline V CDR1 and CDR2: MNHEY, SVGAGI. The DNA of the CDR3 is TGTGCCAGCAGTTACTCCGGAGGGATAGGTGAAAAACTGTTTTTT. Translating gives CASSYSGGIGEKLFF.

The chain couples TRBV11-3 to TRBJ2-5; no reliable D call. Germline V gene sequence: CDR1 SGHNT, CDR2 YENEEA. This CDR3 is 13 amino acids long. V was pared by 3 bases and J by 0 bases, with 5 bases between. This CDR3 is CASSLRHQETQYF. In DNA, the CDR3 is TGTGCCAGCAGCTTGCGCCACCAAGAGACCCAGTACTTC.

Details on this clone: One end of the junction does not line up with germline, which may come from a read error. The chain carries TRBV7-9 and TRBJ2-5; 11 bases agree with TRBD2. Germline lookup yields CDR1 SEHNR and CDR2 FQNEAQ (reference sequence). This CDR3 spans 14 amino acids. Here the CDR3 reads CASSIAGGSETQYF. In DNA, the CDR3 is TGTGCCAGCAGCATAGCGGGAGGGTCCGAGACCCAGTACTTC.

CDR3 sequence (DNA): TGTGCCAGCAGCTTGGATCTTCCCACTGAAGCTTTCTTT. Translated, it gives CASSLDLPTEAFF. This chain uses TRBV5-6 with TRBJ1-1; D unclear. Per the germline V gene, CDR1 is SGHDT and CDR2 is YYEEEE. This CDR3 has 13 amino acids. V was cut by 0 bases and J by 4 bases, with 7 bases left in between.

Notes on this clone: This may stem from a read error, because a much larger clone lies one nucleotide away. The chain employs TRBV6-5 and TRBJ1-1; tentatively, D is TRBD1 (6 bases). The CDR3 sequence is 11 residues long. The germline CDR1 and CDR2 sequences are MNHEY and SVGAGI. The CDR3 region is CASSNRVVALF. DNA of the CDR3: TGTGCCAGCAGTAACAGGGTGGTAGCTCTCTTT.

Here the CDR3 reads CASSRLAGKGFQETQYF. The CDR3, as DNA: TGTGCCAGCAGCCGACTAGCGGGAAAGGGATTCCAAGAGACCCAGTACTTC. The chain combines TRBV5-6 with TRBJ2-5, with 11 positions matching TRBD2. Germline V gene sequence: CDR1 SGHDT, CDR2 YYEEEE. CDR3 size: 17 residues. After removal of 4 bases from V and 1 base from J, the junction contained 9 bases not matched to a gene. The complete variable domain, with remaining parts taken from reference TRBV5-6 and TRBJ2-5, reads DAGVTQSPTHLIKTRGQQVTLRCSPKSGHDTVSWYQQALGQGPQFIFQYYEEEERQRGNFPDRFSGHQFPNYSSELNVNALLLGDSALYLCASSRLAGKGFQETQYFGPGTRLLVL.

This clone was recorded only once. The CDR3 nucleotides read TGCGCCAGCAGCCCGGGACAGGAATTCAATGAGCAGTTCTTC. Translation: CASSPGQEFNEQFF. The chain is built from TRBV5-1 and TRBJ2-1; 8 nucleotides match TRBD1. CDR3 length: 14 residues. V shed 4 bases, J shed 6 bases, and the junction held 6 bases outside the gene matches. The V gene's germline CDR1 is SGHRS and CDR2 YFSETQ.

The chain uses TRBV11-2 and TRBJ2-1, with 11 nucleotides matching TRBD2. Germline values: CDR1 SGHAT, CDR2 FQNNGV. The CDR3 runs to 15 residues. V lost 6 bases and J lost 2; bases outside the gene matches: 3. CDR3 in amino acids: CASRKLAGAYNEQFF. The CDR3 DNA reads as TGTGCCAGCAGAAAACTAGCGGGAGCCTACAATGAGCAGTTCTTC. Based on the CDR3 plus reference TRBV11-2 and TRBJ2-1, the full variable domain is EAGVAQSPRYKIIEKRQSVAFWCNPISGHATLYWYQQILGQGPKLLIQFQNNGVVDDSQLPKDRFSAERLKGVDSTLKIQPAKLEDSAVYLCASRKLAGAYNEQFFGPGTRLTVL.

This chain joins TRBV19 and TRBJ2-1, with D tentatively TRBD1 (6 bases). CDR3 length equals 16 residues. Germline CDR1 is LNHDA and CDR2 is SQIVND (reference sequence). Trimming removed 1 base at V and 1 base at J, with 11 bases between. CDR3 residues: CASSIADTGSYNEQFF. DNA for the CDR3: TGTGCCAGTAGTATAGCGGACACAGGGTCCTACAATGAGCAGTTCTTC.

This chain links TRBV27 with TRBJ2-2, with 8 positions matching TRBD1. The CDR3 has 15 amino acids. Trimming cost V 6 bases and J 3 bases; bases outside gene matches: 6. The germline V gene encodes CDR1 MNHEY and CDR2 SMNVEV (reference sequence). The CDR3 DNA reads TGTGCCAGCAGGCAGGGGGCGACCTACACCGGGGAGCTGTTTTTT. It is translated as CASRQGATYTGELFF.

V is TRBV5-1 and J is TRBJ1-4; tentatively, D is TRBD1 (5 bases). Looked up from germline, CDR1 is SGHRS and CDR2 is YFSETQ. The CDR3 loop spans 16 amino acids. V lost 3 bases and J 0 bases, leaving 12 bases between the germline ends. This CDR3 reads CASSYSDSATNEKLFF. CDR3 nucleotide sequence: TGCGCCAGCAGCTACTCCGACAGTGCAACTAATGAAAAACTGTTTTTT. The full variable domain, completed using reference TRBV5-1 and TRBJ1-4, is KAGVTQTPRYLIKTRGQQVTLSCSPISGHRSVSWYQQTPGQGLQFLFEYFSETQRNKGNFPGRFSGRQFSNSRSEMNVSTLELGDSALYLCASSYSDSATNEKLFFGSGTQLSVL.

This clone occurred a few times. The J gene is TRBJ1-5, the V gene TRBV5-5, with no clear D. CDR3 length equals 14 residues. Germline loops: CDR1 SGHKS, CDR2 YYEKEE (reference sequence). V was cut by 0 bases and J by 4 bases, with 8 bases left in between. CDR3 in DNA: TGTGCCAGCAGCTTGGAAGGAAATAATCAGCCCCAGCATTTT. Amino acids: CASSLEGNNQPQHF.

The CDR3 protein is CASSYFGELFF. The DNA of the CDR3 is TGTGCCAGCAGTTACTTCGGGGAGCTGTTTTTT. The chain has TRBV6-5 and TRBJ2-2; D gene unclear. Germline lookup yields CDR1 MNHEY and CDR2 SVGAGI. Trimming pared 1 base from V and 7 bases from J, leaving 1 base between. The CDR3 runs 11 residues.

This chain joins TRBV2 and TRBJ1-5; D gene uncertain. The V and J ends lost 6 bases and 5 bases respectively, with 11 bases between them. The CDR3 loop spans 13 amino acids. From germline, CDR1 is SNHLY and CDR2 FYNNEI. In DNA, the CDR3 is TGTGCCAGCAGCGGAGGCAGCCATCAGCCCCAGCATTTT. Translating gives CASSGGSHQPQHF.

A few counts support this clone. The chain uses TRBV7-9 and TRBJ1-2; no clear D. CDR1 is SEHNR and CDR2 is FQNEAQ in the germline V gene (reference sequence). V was cut by 2 bases and J by 1 base, with 5 bases left in between. The CDR3 contains 13 residues. CDR3 loop: CASSLNVNYGYTF. The DNA for the CDR3 is TGTGCCAGCAGCTTAAATGTTAACTATGGCTACACCTTC.

The rearrangement joins TRBV11-2 to TRBJ1-2; TRBD1 matches at 9 bases. Looked up from germline, CDR1 is SGHAT and CDR2 is FQNNGV. This CDR3 region has 16 residues. Unmatched junction bases numbered 10, after V lost 4 bases and J lost 4 bases. The CDR3 loop reads CASSSLQGAQGYGYTF. CDR3 nucleotide sequence: TGTGCCAGCAGCTCTTTACAGGGGGCGCAAGGCTATGGCTACACCTTC. The complete variable domain, with remaining parts taken from reference TRBV11-2 and TRBJ1-2, reads EAGVAQSPRYKIIEKRQSVAFWCNPISGHATLYWYQQILGQGPKLLIQFQNNGVVDDSQLPKDRFSAERLKGVDSTLKIQPAKLEDSAVYLCASSSLQGAQGYGYTFGSGTRLTVV.